This T cell receptor (beta chain) appears in the sequencing data of a study of blood T cell repertoires in COVID-19. Study in general: The United States, Italy and Spain provided the acute and convalescent COVID-19 samples. Sources were T cells, B-cell-depleted T cells, or PBMCs; the material itself was cDNA or gDNA.

In the authors' methods: It was from reference gene primer amplification that nucleated cell counts were estimated. Sequencing used immunoSEQ multiplex PCR; TCRdb keeps in-frame clones, though not all of them. V and J calls and clone size follow that table, whereas D and trimming were derived from the DNA. Altogether about 190,000 clones are present, about four fifths being singletons, with the ten largest covering 4% to 6%. CDR1 is LGHNT, CDR2 FRNRAP, per germline. With V trimmed by 2 bases and J by 8 bases, 4 bases remained unmatched. The CDR3 is 13 amino acids. Sequencing was performed on peripheral blood. The chain employs TRBV12-5 and TRBJ1-1; 8 bases match TRBD1. The TCR was taken from a woman aged 70-85 years with active or convalescent COVID-19. CDR3 nucleotides: TGTGCTAGTGGTTTGAGACAGGGGCGAGAAGCTTTCTTT. This gives the protein CASGLRQGREAFF.